This TCR beta chain was found in a study of blood T cell repertoires in COVID-19. Study-wide context: Samples taken during acute and convalescent COVID-19 were collected in the United States, Italy and Spain. In each case, the material was cDNA or gDNA derived from T cells, B-cell-depleted T cells, or PBMCs.

The CDR3 loop spans 15 amino acids. Trimming stripped 6 bases from V and 0 bases from J, with 14 bases between. CDR1 and CDR2 from the germline V gene are KGHSH and LQKENI. In the source study's methods: Reference gene primer amplification gave estimated nucleated cell counts. Sequencing was performed with immunoSEQ multiplex PCR; in TCRdb, only in-frame clones are kept and a portion is missing. V and J calls and clone size are given by that table; D and trimming were obtained from the DNA. The sample includes around 310,000 clones, about 89% of them seen just once. The sample taken for sequencing was PBMCs or T cells enriched from blood (not recorded which). The rearrangement links TRBV18 to TRBJ2-5; possibly TRBD2 for D (5 bases). This clonotype was sampled from a woman aged 40 to 50 who had recovered from COVID-19. The CDR3 region is CASSLDGLYQETQYF. CDR3 bases: TGTGCCAGCTCGCTGGACGGACTGTACCAAGAGACCCAGTACTTC.